The sample holds a few counts of the clone carrying this TCR beta chain. Residents of 24 US areas, aged roughly 18 to 89 years, made up the participants. Germline lookup yields CDR1 MGHRA and CDR2 YSYEKL. The CDR3 has 18 residues. Deletions cut 2 bases from V and 1 base from J, with 20 bases between. The entry originates in a study of blood T cell repertoires in COVID-19. Libraries were prepared by immunoSEQ multiplex PCR; TCRdb keeps only in-frame clonotypes and omits some of them. Here the sample spans about 270,000 clones, about 87% being singletons. This clonotype originated in a woman between 50 and 59 years old who had recovered from COVID-19. The rearrangement uses TRBV4-1 and TRBJ1-1, with D perhaps matching TRBD1 (5 bases). Sequenced material: PBMCs or T cells enriched from blood (not recorded which). The DNA of the CDR3 is TGCGCCAGCAGCCAACCACTCCCCCGACAGTACACGAACACTGAAGCTTTCTTT. This gives the protein CASSQPLPRQYTNTEAFF.